This T cell receptor (beta chain) stems from a study of response to subunit inactivated influenza vaccine (dated by TCRdb to about 2018). For context, the study as a whole: To follow how T cells responded to a trivalent subunit inactivated influenza vaccine, the researchers relied on deep quantitative profiling of the T cell receptor repertoire.

The paper as a whole reports these results and caveats: The authors suggested that each seasonal influenza vaccination may recruit only a limited number of new T cells.

The library was prepared using RT-PCR. Sequencing was carried out with an Illumina HiSeq 2500. TCRdb reran the public reads through fastp at Q25 and MiXCR, keeping productive beta chains. Each record represents a unique CDR3 protein, reported with the most common genes and DNA among its rows. Recorded for this sample are a few hundred thousand distinct CDR3 sequences; 12% to 15% of them occurred a single time. The ten top clones hold roughly 10% of the sample. About this clonotype itself: No antigen is known for it. No clone much larger than this one lies a single base away; base qualities are absent.

Spanning cysteine to phenylalanine, the CDR3 consists of 15 amino acids. The entry retains the CDR3 DNA only, 45 bases that are in frame from base 1. Per the germline V gene, SQVTM is the CDR1 and ANQGSEA is the CDR2. Trimming costs V 2 bases and J 5 bases, and their ends lie 15 bases apart. The source material was PBMCs from blood, sampled about 13 days after vaccination. Rearrangement joined TRBV29-1 to TRBJ1-4; possibly the D gene is TRBD1, per 6 matching bases. This receptor was obtained from a man aged 50-60 years who received an inactivated influenza vaccine. Donor details come from another sample of the same person, matched by shared clones. The DNA sequence is given as TGCAGCGTTGAACTTCCGGGACACTTAAATGAAAAACTGTTTTTT. Its coded protein is CSVELPGHLNEKLFF.